This T cell receptor (beta chain) was observed in a study of CD8 T cells in Susac syndrome. Notes on the study in general: No clonal expansion appeared among CD4+ T cells in Susac patients.

Reverse transcription of about 0.45 to 1 ug RNA was carried out with random hexamers. From the immunoSEQ multiplex PCR reads, TCRdb called clonotypes with MiXCR, one entry per CDR3 protein. This sample has around 170,000 distinct CDR3 sequences; more than 95% occur once, and the top ten carry approximately 0.12%. V was clipped by 4 bases and J by 11 bases, with 17 bases between them. The CDR3 has 13 residues. The V gene's germline CDR1 is MGHRA and CDR2 YSYEKL. TCR beta from blood CD8+ and CD4+ T cells was sequenced. CD8+ and CD4+ T cells were negatively isolated; TEMRA cells were FACS-enriched. Remarks on this clonotype: What it binds is not known.

This rearrangement joins TRBV4-1 to TRBJ1-1, with D perhaps TRBD1 (5 bases). The sequenced sample was CD4+ T cells from PBMCs. This sequence originates from a human donor with Susac syndrome. DNA for the CDR3: TGCGCCAGCAGCCGGGGCGGATCTGATGGCGCTTTCTTT. It yields the protein CASSRGGSDGAFF.